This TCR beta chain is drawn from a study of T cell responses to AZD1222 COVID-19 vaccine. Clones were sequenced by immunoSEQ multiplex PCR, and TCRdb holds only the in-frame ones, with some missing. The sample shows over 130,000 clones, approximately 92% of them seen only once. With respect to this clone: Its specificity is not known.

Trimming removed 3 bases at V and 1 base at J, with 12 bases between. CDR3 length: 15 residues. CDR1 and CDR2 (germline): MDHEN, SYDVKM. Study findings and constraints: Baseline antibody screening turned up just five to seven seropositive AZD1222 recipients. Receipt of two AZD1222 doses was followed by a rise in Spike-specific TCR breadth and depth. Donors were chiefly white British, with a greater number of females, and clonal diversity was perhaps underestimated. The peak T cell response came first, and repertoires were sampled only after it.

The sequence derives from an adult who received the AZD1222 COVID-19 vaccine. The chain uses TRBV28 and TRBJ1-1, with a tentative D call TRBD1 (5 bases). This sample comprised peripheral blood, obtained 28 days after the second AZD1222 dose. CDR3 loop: CASSFSDRRNTEAFF. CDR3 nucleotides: TGTGCCAGCAGTTTCTCCGACAGAAGGAACACTGAAGCTTTCTTT.